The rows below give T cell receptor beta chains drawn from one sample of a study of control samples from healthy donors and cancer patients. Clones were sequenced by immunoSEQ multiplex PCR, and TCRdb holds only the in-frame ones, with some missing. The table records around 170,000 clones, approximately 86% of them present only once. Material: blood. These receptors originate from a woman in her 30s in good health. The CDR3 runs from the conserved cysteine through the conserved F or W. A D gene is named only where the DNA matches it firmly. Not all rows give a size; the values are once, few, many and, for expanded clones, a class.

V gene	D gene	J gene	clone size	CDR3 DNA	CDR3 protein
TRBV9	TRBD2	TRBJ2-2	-	TGTGCCAGCAGCCCGGGACTAGCGGGGAACACCGGGGAGCTGTTTTTT	CASSPGLAGNTGELFF
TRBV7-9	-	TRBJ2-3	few	TGTGCCAGCAGCTTAGAATACACAGATACGCAGTATTTT	CASSLEYTDTQYF
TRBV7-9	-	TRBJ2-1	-	TGTGCCAGCAGCCCACCGCTCTCCTACAATGAGCAGTTCTTC	CASSPPLSYNEQFF
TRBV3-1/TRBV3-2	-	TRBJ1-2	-	TGTGCCAGCAGCCAAGGACTGAACTATGGCTACACCTTC	CASSQGLNYGYTF
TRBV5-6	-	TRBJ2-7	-	TGTGCCAGCAGCTTGTTTTCTGGGGGAGGGGGCTACGAGCAGTACTTC	CASSLFSGGGGYEQYF
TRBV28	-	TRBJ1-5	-	TGTGCCAGCAGTTTTGCCGGGGGGGGGAGCAATCAGCCCCAGCATTTT	CASSFAGGGSNQPQHF
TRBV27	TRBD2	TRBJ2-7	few	TGTGCCAGCAGTTTATCCGTATATCCGGGACTAGCGGGACACGAGCAGTACTTC	CASSLSVYPGLAGHEQYF
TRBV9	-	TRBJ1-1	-	TGTGCCAGCAGCCCTCCGATTTCGGCGGCTGGAGCTTTCTTT	CASSPPISAAGAFF
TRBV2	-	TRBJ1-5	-	TGTGCCAGCAGTGAATCAGGAAATCAGCCCCAGCATTTT	CASSESGNQPQHF
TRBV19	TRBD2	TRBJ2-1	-	TGTGCCAGTAGCCTGGGACTAGCGGGAGCTAGTTTCAATGAGCAGTTCTTC	CASSLGLAGASFNEQFF
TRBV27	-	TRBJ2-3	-	TGTGCCAGCAGTCTTCGGACCAGCACAGATACGCAGTATTTT	CASSLRTSTDTQYF
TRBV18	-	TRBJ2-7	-	TGTGCCAGCTCCCCGCAGGGAGGCGCCTACGAGCAGTACTTC	CASSPQGGAYEQYF
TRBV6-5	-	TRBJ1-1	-	TGTGCCAGCAGACGCCCGGCGGGGCCTGAAGCTTTCTTT	CASRRPAGPEAFF
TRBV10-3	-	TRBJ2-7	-	TGTGCCATCAGTGAGTCCCCAGGGAAGGCCCCTTCCTACGAGCAGTACTTC	CAISESPGKAPSYEQYF
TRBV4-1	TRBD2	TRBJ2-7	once	TGCGCCAGCAGCCAAGAAGCGGGGGCGCGGGAGCAGTACTTC	CASSQEAGAREQYF
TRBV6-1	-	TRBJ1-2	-	TGTGCCAGCAGTGAACGGCAGAGAAATAACTATGGCTACACCTTC	CASSERQRNNYGYTF
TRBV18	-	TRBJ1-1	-	TGTGCCAGCTCACCACTGGGGATGAACACTGAAGCTTTCTTT	CASSPLGMNTEAFF
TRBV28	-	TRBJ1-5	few	TGTGCCAGCAGTCCCCGACGGAGCTCATGGCAGCCCCAGCATTTT	CASSPRRSSWQPQHF
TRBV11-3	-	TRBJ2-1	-	TGTGCCAGCAGCCTAGACATGGACGGCAATGAGCAGTTCTTC	CASSLDMDGNEQFF
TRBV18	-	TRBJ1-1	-	TGTGCCAGCTCAATCTGGGGGTCGAGGACTGAAGCTTTCTTT	CASSIWGSRTEAFF
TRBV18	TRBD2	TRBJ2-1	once	TGTGCCAGCTCACCTAGGCCGTGGGCTAGCGGGGGTCACCGGGCCTACAATGAGCAGTTCTTC	CASSPRPWASGGHRAYNEQFF